This passage covers 11 T cell receptor beta chains from one sample sequenced in a study of blood T cell repertoires in COVID-19. TCRdb keeps only in-frame clones here, not all; method: immunoSEQ multiplex PCR. There are 40,000 to 50,000 clones in the sample; roughly 85% occur only once, and roughly 25% lies in the top ten. The sequenced sample consisted of peripheral blood. These receptors all stem from a man between 65 and 85 years old with acute or convalescent COVID-19.

This clone was recorded only once. The rearrangement uses TRBV11-3 and TRBJ2-3, with 8 nucleotides matching TRBD1. Germline CDR1 reads SGHNT; CDR2 reads YENEEA. V dropped 1 base and J dropped 4; count of bases not matched to a gene: 7. The CDR3 sequence is 16 residues long. The CDR3: CASSLAGGQGADTQYF. The CDR3 coding sequence is TGTGCCAGCAGCTTAGCCGGCGGACAGGGTGCAGATACGCAGTATTTT.

The J gene is TRBJ2-1, the V gene TRBV11-3; D ambiguous. Germline-derived CDR1 and CDR2 are SGHNT and YENEEA. CDR3 length: 12 residues. V was shortened by 4 bases and J by 7 bases, with 8 bases between the two germline ends. DNA for the CDR3: TGTGCCAGCAGCTGGAGTAGGAATGAGCAGTTCTTC. This sequence encodes CASSWSRNEQFF.

The genes are TRBV5-4 and TRBJ2-2; 13 nucleotides line up with TRBD2. CDR3 length: 16 amino acids. Germline CDR1 is SGHNT and CDR2 is YYREEE (reference sequence). V shed 4 bases, J shed 7 bases, and the junction held 7 bases outside the gene matches. CDR3 sequence (DNA): TGTGCCAGCAGCCCCGGACTAGCGGGAGTCAGCGGGGAGCTGTTTTTT. Amino acid sequence: CASSPGLAGVSGELFF.

This rearrangement joins TRBV27 to TRBJ2-1; perhaps TRBD2 as D (6 bases). Germline CDR1 MNHEY, CDR2 SMNVEV (reference sequence). The CDR3 totals 15 residues. Trimming removed 4 bases at V and 9 bases at J, with 19 bases between. This CDR3 is CASSYGGGVGGEQFF. In DNA, the CDR3 is TGTGCCAGCAGTTACGGGGGTGGCGTGGGGGGTGAGCAGTTCTTC.

The rearrangement links TRBV28 to TRBJ1-6; D not resolved. There are 13 residues in the CDR3. V was cut by 6 bases and J by 3 bases, with 6 bases left in between. Per the germline V gene, CDR1 is MDHEN and CDR2 is SYDVKM. As DNA, the CDR3 is TGTGCCAGCAGCCGTATCTATAATTCACCCCTCCACTTT. Its translation: CASSRIYNSPLHF. Looking up the rest from reference TRBV28 and TRBJ1-6 gives the full variable domain: DVKVTQSSRYLVKRTGEKVFLECVQDMDHENMFWYRQDPGLGLRLIYFSYDVKMKEKGDIPEGYSVSREKKERFSLILESASTNQTSMYLCASSRIYNSPLHFGNGTRLTVT.

This clone appeared once. The chain carries TRBV28 and TRBJ2-3; unclear D gene. Germline lookup yields CDR1 MDHEN and CDR2 SYDVKM. V was pared by 6 bases and J by 2 bases, with 15 bases between. This CDR3 spans 15 amino acids. Here the CDR3 reads CASRSPRLHTDTQYF. As DNA, the CDR3 is TGTGCCAGCAGGTCCCCCAGGCTACACACAGATACGCAGTATTTT.

This chain uses TRBV6-6 with TRBJ1-1, with 7 bases aligning to TRBD1. Germline V CDR1 and CDR2: MNHNY, SVGAGI (reference sequence). With 5 bases clipped from V and 6 bases from J, the junction kept 12 bases outside the gene matches. This CDR3 has 15 amino acids. The CDR3 coding sequence is TGTGCCAGCAGTCCGGACCGAAGGGGGCGGCCTGAAGCTTTCTTT. As protein: CASSPDRRGRPEAFF.

CDR3 in DNA: TGCAGTGCGGTCAGCTCCTACGAGCAGTACTTC. This codes for CSAVSSYEQYF. This sequence joins TRBV20-1 and TRBJ2-7; no clear D. Trimming cost V 6 bases and J 0 bases, with 6 bases left between them. The CDR3 runs to 11 residues. From germline, CDR1 is DFQATT and CDR2 SNEGSKA (reference sequence).

This chain uses TRBV5-7 with TRBJ1-4, with D tentatively TRBD1 (6 bases). TRBV5-7 is identified as an open reading frame with a role that is uncertain. The CDR3 has 17 amino acids. Trimming pared 4 bases from V and 3 bases from J, leaving 19 bases between. The CDR3 DNA sequence: TGTGCCAGCAGCCCCAAAATGCGGGGGGCCCCTAATGAAAAACTGTTTTTT. Protein sequence: CASSPKMRGAPNEKLFF.

The chain has TRBV6-5 and TRBJ1-5; maybe TRBD1 (5 bases). The V gene lost 6 bases and the J gene lost 9 bases, with 18 bases spanning the gap. CDR1 is MNHEY and CDR2 is SVGAGI in the germline V gene. The CDR3 spans 14 residues. The CDR3 DNA sequence: TGTGCCAGCAGCTATACCGGGACTGGGTGGCCCCAGCATTTT. It encodes CASSYTGTGWPQHF.

The V and J genes are TRBV7-9 and TRBJ2-7, with 7 bases matching TRBD1. CDR1 and CDR2 (germline): SEHNR, FQNEAQ (reference sequence). This CDR3 comprises 14 residues. The V segment lost 4 bases and the J segment 9 bases; nucleotides outside the gene matches: 12. The CDR3 is CASSSRTGGMGQYF. The CDR3 bases are TGTGCCAGCAGCTCTCGGACAGGAGGAATGGGGCAGTACTTC. The entire variable domain, with the rest obtained from reference TRBV7-9 and TRBJ2-7, is as follows: DTGVSQNPRHKITKRGQNVTFRCDPISEHNRLYWYRQTLGQGPEFLTYFQNEAQLEKSRLLSDRFSAERPKGSFSTLEIQRTEQGDSAMYLCASSSRTGGMGQYFGPGTRLTVT.